This T cell receptor (beta chain) was observed in a study of PD-1 blockade in classical Hodgkin lymphoma. Repertoires were generated with immunoSEQ multiplex PCR, while TCRdb's copy carries only in-frame clones and drops some. Here the sample spans almost 30,000 clones, about four fifths being singletons. The time point: cycle 4 day 1 (C4D1), after 6 weeks of nivolumab. Each and every patient relapsed after autologous stem cell transplantation, and patients got differing brentuximab vedotin exposure. Magnetic depletion of unwanted cells isolated CD4+ T cells from thawed PBMCs. Complete response, partial response or progressive disease constituted the best response categories observed. This CDR3 comprises 13 residues. CDR1 is SGHRS and CDR2 is YFSETQ in the germline V gene. Deletions cut 0 bases from V and 6 bases from J, with 6 bases between.

Specimen: CD4+ T cells from blood, collected before the fourth cycle of nivolumab. This rearrangement joins TRBV5-1 to TRBJ1-4; D is unclear. This clonotype was obtained from a human donor with classical Hodgkin lymphoma. CDR3 in DNA: TGCGCCAGCAGCTTGGCGGGTTATGAAAAACTGTTTTTT. Residues: CASSLAGYEKLFF.